Ten or more counts support the clone carrying this T cell receptor (beta chain). The record originates from a study of early T cells in non-severe SARS-CoV-2 infection. Background on the study: Chains were not paired, and sequencing was done on bulk RNA from unsorted whole blood.

V shed 0 bases and J shed 5 bases, with 13 bases lying between them. This CDR3 spans 15 amino acids. Looked up from germline, CDR1 is WNHNN and CDR2 is SYGVQD (reference sequence). Individually, cDNA molecules had unique molecular identifiers attached to them. TCRdb fed the 5' RACE reads into MiXCR, producing one record per CDR3 protein. The sample records about 110,000 distinct CDR3 sequences, about an eighth being singletons. This TCR was recovered from an adult who was a healthcare worker with PCR-confirmed SARS-CoV-2 infection or an uninfected control (not recorded which). The V call is TRBV10-1, the J call TRBJ2-5; D remains unclear. Sequencing was carried out using whole blood. The CDR3 DNA is TGCGCCAGCAGTGAGTCGAAGCGTTGGGTGGAGACCCAGTACTTC. This sequence encodes CASSESKRWVETQYF.